The 12 T cell receptor beta chains given below trace back to one sample, sequenced in a study of shared clonotypes between healthy human individuals. The repertoire was sequenced with immunoSEQ multiplex PCR; TCRdb's copy has only in-frame clones and lacks some. Found here are hundreds of thousands of clones, 75% to 85% of them singletons; the top ten hold approximately 13%. Sequenced input: PBMCs. Receptors were obtained from a woman aged 40 to 50 in good health. Some clones in this sample may be carry-over from other donors' samples.

The chain couples TRBV7-3 to TRBJ2-1, with 10 bases aligning to TRBD2. In germline, CDR1 is SGHTA, CDR2 FQGTGA. With 2 bases clipped from V and 0 bases from J, the junction kept 1 base outside the gene matches. CDR3 length equals 16 residues. The CDR3 sequence: CASSLGTSASYNEQFF. Here the CDR3 DNA reads TGTGCCAGCAGCTTAGGGACTAGCGCCTCCTACAATGAGCAGTTCTTC.

The chain couples TRBV19 to TRBJ2-5; D gene unclear. The CDR3 totals 12 residues. Germline V gene lookup returns CDR1 LNHDA and CDR2 SQIVND (reference sequence). V was clipped by 4 bases and J by 2 bases, with 5 bases between them. The CDR3 loop is CASSRIQETQYF. CDR3 bases: TGTGCCAGTAGTAGGATACAAGAGACCCAGTACTTC.

V gene TRBV10-1 combines with J gene TRBJ1-2; unclear D gene. V lost 8 bases, J lost 8 bases, and 15 bases lay in between. The CDR3 totals 12 residues. CDR1 and CDR2 from the germline V gene are WNHNN and SYGVQD (reference sequence). In DNA form, the CDR3 reads TGCGCCAGCCGACGGGGTTTACGGGGCTACACCTTC. This encodes CASRRGLRGYTF.

V gene TRBV9 combines with J gene TRBJ1-3; 8 bases match TRBD1. There are 14 residues in the CDR3. V gave up 0 bases and J gave up 8 bases; unmatched junction bases: 4. Germline V gives CDR1 SGDLS, CDR2 YYNGEE. The CDR3 loop is CASSVAQGAYTIYF. The DNA of the CDR3 is TGTGCCAGCAGCGTAGCGCAGGGGGCTTACACCATATATTTT.

This chain uses TRBV2 with TRBJ2-1; TRBD1 is a possible D gene (5 bases). Trimming cost V 4 bases and J 1 base, with 8 bases left between them. The CDR3 totals 14 residues. Germline V gene lookup returns CDR1 SNHLY and CDR2 FYNNEI. Here the CDR3 reads CASSARESYNEQFF. The CDR3 DNA reads TGTGCCAGCAGTGCCAGGGAATCCTACAATGAGCAGTTCTTC.

This chain joins TRBV4-2 and TRBJ2-5; 7 nucleotides agree with TRBD2. With 0 bases clipped from V and 1 base from J, the junction kept 11 bases outside the gene matches. The CDR3 length is 18 residues. The germline V gene has CDR1 LGHNA and CDR2 YNFKEQ. This chain's CDR3 is CASSQDLLAGALQETQYF. CDR3 coding DNA: TGTGCCAGCAGCCAAGATCTCCTGGCGGGAGCCCTCCAAGAGACCCAGTACTTC.

This clone was detected only once. The chain uses TRBV18 and TRBJ1-5; D is unclear. Germline CDR1 and CDR2: KGHSH and LQKENI. The germline V and J ends were trimmed by 3 bases and 2 bases, with 8 bases remaining between them. The CDR3 is 14 amino acids. CDR3 coding DNA: TGTGCCAGCTCACCTCGGCGGGGCAATCAGCCCCAGCATTTT. Translating gives CASSPRRGNQPQHF.

This clone appeared once. The chain recombines TRBV28 with TRBJ1-5; 7 bases match TRBD1. V shed 4 bases, J shed 1 base, and the junction held 4 bases outside the gene matches. The CDR3 sequence is 15 residues long. Germline lookup yields CDR1 MDHEN and CDR2 SYDVKM. The CDR3 DNA reads TGTGCCAGCAGTTCCGACAGGGTAAGCAATCAGCCCCAGCATTTT. Protein sequence: CASSSDRVSNQPQHF.

This clone has a handful of counts. The chain joins TRBV5-4 to TRBJ1-1; 7 bases match TRBD1. Unmatched junction bases numbered 10, after V lost 5 bases and J lost 0 bases. Germline V gene data show CDR1 as SGHNT and CDR2 as YYREEE (reference sequence). The CDR3 extends over 16 amino acids. The CDR3 region is CASSAGGSLMNTEAFF. CDR3 DNA: TGTGCCAGCAGTGCAGGGGGTTCTCTAATGAACACTGAAGCTTTCTTT.

The rearrangement uses TRBV2 and TRBJ1-4; the D gene is possibly TRBD1 (6 bases). The germline V gene encodes CDR1 SNHLY and CDR2 FYNNEI. Trimming removed 5 bases at V and 8 bases at J, with 18 bases between. The CDR3 loop spans 15 amino acids. CDR3 nucleotides: TGTGCCAGCAGTCAGGGCCCAGGGGAGGAGGAAAAACTGTTTTTT. Translation gives CASSQGPGEEEKLFF.

This chain links TRBV2 with TRBJ2-3; 10 bases map to TRBD2. The CDR3 sequence is 16 residues long. Trimming at V came to 7 bases and at J to 2 bases, leaving 9 bases not matched to a gene. The germline gives CDR1 SNHLY, CDR2 FYNNEI. CDR3 coding DNA: TGTGCCAGCAAGACGAGGACTAGCGGCCTCACAGATACGCAGTATTTT. Protein sequence: CASKTRTSGLTDTQYF.

The table lists this clone with a few counts. This likely comes from a read error, as the CDR3 has no conserved phenylalanine or tryptophan at its end. Because the CDR3's place on the DNA is in doubt, the DNA is left out and the CDR3 is given as listed by TCRdb. V usage is TRBV6-7 and J usage is TRBJ1-1. TRBV6-7 is an open reading frame whose function is uncertain. The CDR3 spans 9 amino acids, including both terminal residues. CDR3 region: CASSSSRDL.